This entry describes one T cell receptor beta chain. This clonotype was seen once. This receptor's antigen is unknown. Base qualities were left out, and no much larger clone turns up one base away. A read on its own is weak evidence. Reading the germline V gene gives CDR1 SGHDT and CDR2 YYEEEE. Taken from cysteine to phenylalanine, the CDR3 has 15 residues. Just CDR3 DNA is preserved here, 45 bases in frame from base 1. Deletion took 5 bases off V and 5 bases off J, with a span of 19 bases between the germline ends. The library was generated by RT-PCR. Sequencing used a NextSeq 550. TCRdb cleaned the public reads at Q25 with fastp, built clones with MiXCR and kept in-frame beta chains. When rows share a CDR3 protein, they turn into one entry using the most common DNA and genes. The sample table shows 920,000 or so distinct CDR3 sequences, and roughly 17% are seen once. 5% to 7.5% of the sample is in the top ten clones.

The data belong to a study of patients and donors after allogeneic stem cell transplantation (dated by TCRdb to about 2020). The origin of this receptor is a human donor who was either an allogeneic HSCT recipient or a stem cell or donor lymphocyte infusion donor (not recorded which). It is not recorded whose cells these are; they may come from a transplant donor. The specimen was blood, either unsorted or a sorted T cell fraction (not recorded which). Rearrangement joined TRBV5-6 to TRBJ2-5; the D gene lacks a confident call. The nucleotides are TGTGCCAGCAGGAACTTAGGCGGAGCACGGGAGACCCAGTACTTC. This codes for CASRNLGGARETQYF.